These 7 T cell receptor beta chains share one sample of origin, sequenced in a study of T-cell memory formation after mild COVID-19. TCRdb reanalysed the 5' RACE reads using MiXCR and keeps one entry per CDR3 protein. In the table there are some 290,000 distinct CDR3 sequences, roughly 16% of which are singletons. Sequenced material: PBMCs or a T cell subset sorted from them (not recorded which). These TCRs come from a man aged 18 to 29 who had mild COVID-19 (a few samples of this study predate the infection). Cell type and time point are not known.

V and J are TRBV12-3 or TRBV12-4 and TRBJ1-1; D gene uncertain. This CDR3 has 11 residues. V shed 4 bases and J shed 7 bases, with 7 bases lying between them. CDR3 loop: CASSSVGEAFF. Here the CDR3 DNA reads TGTGCCAGCAGTTCGGTAGGTGAAGCTTTCTTT.

This chain joins TRBV6-5 and TRBJ1-2; TRBD1 matches at 8 bases. Germline CDR1 MNHEY, CDR2 SVGAGI. This CDR3 has 17 residues. The J segment lost 4 bases and the V segment lost 2 bases, leaving 12 bases of the junction unmatched. The chain's CDR3 is CASSYPRQGKGLYGYTF. The CDR3, as DNA: TGTGCCAGCAGTTACCCGCGACAGGGGAAGGGGCTCTATGGCTACACCTTC.

This clonotype was seen a few times. This sequence joins TRBV19 and TRBJ1-1, with D perhaps matching TRBD1 (6 bases). The germline gives CDR1 LNHDA, CDR2 SQIVND (reference sequence). CDR3 size: 14 residues. V gave up 3 bases and J gave up 4 bases, with 12 bases separating them. CDR3 residues: CASSIGVQGTEAFF. For the CDR3, the DNA is TGTGCCAGTAGTATTGGGGTACAGGGCACTGAAGCTTTCTTT.

This clonotype was observed once. The chain recombines TRBV3-1 with TRBJ1-1; D perhaps matches TRBD1 (5 bases). Trimming took 6 bases from V and 1 from J, leaving 12 bases between them. Germline CDR1 LGHDT, CDR2 YNNKEL (reference sequence). This CDR3 has 14 residues. The CDR3 here is CASSSWGENTEAFF. As DNA, the CDR3 is TGTGCCAGCAGTTCCTGGGGGGAGAACACTGAAGCTTTCTTT.

This clonotype was counted only a few times. CDR3 protein: CASSALQGGKQYF. In DNA form, the CDR3 reads TGTGCCAGCAGCGCGCTCCAGGGCGGGAAGCAGTATTTT. The chain is built from TRBV9 and TRBJ2-3, with D possibly being TRBD2 (6 bases). This CDR3 is built from 13 residues. Per the germline V gene, CDR1 is SGDLS and CDR2 is YYNGEE. The germline V and J ends were trimmed by 3 bases and 11 bases, with 16 bases remaining between them.

CDR3 residues: CASSSQLGQGAYGYTF. The CDR3 DNA reads TGTGCCAGCAGCTCTCAACTGGGACAGGGGGCTTATGGCTACACCTTC. This sequence joins TRBV11-2 and TRBJ1-2; TRBD1 agrees at 12 bases. This CDR3 comprises 16 residues. Germline V gene sequence: CDR1 SGHAT, CDR2 FQNNGV. With V trimmed by 4 bases and J by 5 bases, 8 bases remained unmatched.

There are a few counts of this clonotype. The V gene is TRBV20-1, the J gene TRBJ1-5; maybe TRBD1 (5 bases). This CDR3 is 14 amino acids long. Per germline, CDR1 DFQATT and CDR2 SNEGSKA (reference sequence). V was trimmed by 7 bases and J by 2 bases, leaving 15 bases between them. In DNA form, the CDR3 reads TGCAGTGTGATTCAGGAAGGGGGCAATCAGCCCCAGCATTTT. Translated, it gives CSVIQEGGNQPQHF.